The rows below give T cell receptor beta chains drawn from one sample of a study of Ad26.COV2.S vaccination and SARS-CoV-2 variants. Produced via immunoSEQ multiplex PCR; TCRdb's table is partial and in-frame only. Among some 480,000 clones listed, around 90% were seen once. The sample consisted of peripheral blood, taken in a trial of Ad26.COV2.S vaccine versus placebo. The receptor source for this set is a person aged 18-60 years who received the Ad26.COV2.S COVID-19 vaccine or a placebo. Both conserved end residues are part of each CDR3. A D gene is named only where the DNA matches it firmly. Clone size is not always given. Where it is, it says once, few, many or a class for expanded clones.

CDR3 protein,CDR3 DNA,J gene,V gene,clone size,D gene
CASRPRTAAPTDTQYF,TGTGCAAGTCGCCCTCGGACCGCGGCCCCCACAGATACGCAGTATTTT,TRBJ2-3,TRBV12-2,-,-
CASSVGANSNQPQHF,TGTGCCAGCAGCGTTGGTGCCAATAGCAATCAGCCCCAGCATTTT,TRBJ1-5,TRBV9,-,-
CASSTSGTGDQPQHF,TGTGCCAGTAGTACGTCCGGGACAGGTGATCAGCCCCAGCATTTT,TRBJ1-5,TRBV19,-,TRBD1
CASSETSGSIVEQFF,TGTGCCAGCAGTGAGACTAGCGGGAGCATAGTTGAGCAGTTCTTC,TRBJ2-1,TRBV2,few,TRBD2
CAWKKGPSTYEQYF,TGTGCCTGGAAGAAAGGCCCATCAACCTACGAGCAGTACTTC,TRBJ2-7,TRBV30,-,-
CASSQVIEETQYF,TGTGCCAGCAGCCAGGTGATTGAAGAGACCCAGTACTTC,TRBJ2-5,TRBV7-2,once,-
CASSVGPVTHTDTQYF,TGTGCCAGCAGCGTAGGTCCAGTAACCCACACAGATACGCAGTATTTT,TRBJ2-3,TRBV9,-,-
CASSQGPRGTDTQYF,TGTGCCAGCAGCCAAGGCCCGAGGGGCACAGATACGCAGTATTTT,TRBJ2-3,TRBV3-1/TRBV3-2,-,-
CASTPPASPYGYTF,TGTGCCAGCACCCCCCCGGCCAGCCCCTATGGCTACACCTTC,TRBJ1-2,TRBV28,-,-
CASSEVGLVGNEQFF,TGTGCCAGCAGTGAAGTGGGACTAGTGGGAAATGAGCAGTTCTTC,TRBJ2-1,TRBV6-1,once,TRBD2
CAISDREGYEQYF,TGTGCCATCTCAGACAGGGAAGGCTACGAGCAGTACTTC,TRBJ2-7,TRBV10-3,few,TRBD1
CASSSQGPNEQFF,TGTGCCAGCTCTTCCCAGGGGCCGAATGAGCAGTTCTTC,TRBJ2-1,TRBV6-5,-,-
CASSSPGWERGGKLFF,TGTGCCAGCAGTTCCCCAGGTTGGGAGCGGGGGGGAAAACTGTTTTTT,TRBJ1-4,TRBV28,-,-
CASRPDRGSPLHF,TGTGCCAGCAGACCTGACAGGGGTTCACCCCTCCACTTT,TRBJ1-6,TRBV6-5,-,TRBD1
CASSLDILNSPLHF,TGTGCCAGCAGTTTGGACATCCTTAATTCACCCCTCCACTTT,TRBJ1-6,TRBV28,-,-
CASKPHRIQGNEQFF,TGTGCCAGCAAACCTCACCGAATACAGGGCAATGAGCAGTTCTTC,TRBJ2-1,TRBV28,-,-
CASSLRGSEKLFF,TGTGCCAGCAGTTTAAGGGGCAGTGAAAAACTGTTTTTT,TRBJ1-4,TRBV27,-,-
CASSLGATQYF,TGTGCCAGCAGCCTAGGGGCGACCCAGTACTTC,TRBJ2-5,TRBV6-5,-,-
CASSADRVPTGELFF,TGTGCCAGCAGCGCGGACAGGGTCCCCACCGGGGAGCTGTTTTTT,TRBJ2-2,TRBV7-3,-,TRBD1
CASSLVEQYF,TGTGCCAGCAGCTTAGTCGAGCAGTACTTC,TRBJ2-7,TRBV7-6,-,-
CASSVALTGIGTQYF,TGTGCCAGCAGCGTAGCTCTGACTGGGATAGGGACCCAGTACTTC,TRBJ2-5,TRBV9,-,-
CASSYYNEQFF,TGTGCCAGCAGTTACTACAATGAGCAGTTCTTC,TRBJ2-1,TRBV28,-,-
CASRNRAANTEAFF,TGTGCCAGCCGGAACAGGGCTGCGAACACTGAAGCTTTCTTT,TRBJ1-1,TRBV25-1,-,-
CASSLRAGTGELFF,TGTGCCAGCAGTTTAAGGGCGGGCACCGGGGAGCTGTTTTTT,TRBJ2-2,TRBV28,once,-
CASSYSGDQPQHF,TGTGCCAGCAGTTACTCCGGGGATCAGCCCCAGCATTTT,TRBJ1-5,TRBV6-5,-,-
CSVGGFDSGNEQFF,TGCAGCGTTGGAGGGTTCGATTCGGGCAATGAGCAGTTCTTC,TRBJ2-1,TRBV29-1,-,-
CSVEGMTGASYEQYF,TGCAGCGTTGAAGGGATGACGGGAGCAAGCTACGAGCAGTACTTC,TRBJ2-7,TRBV29-1,-,-
CASSVASFSYNEQFF,TGTGCCAGCAGCGTAGCGAGCTTCTCCTACAATGAGCAGTTCTTC,TRBJ2-1,TRBV9,-,-
CASSFYGTRFDPSGEQYF,TGTGCCAGCAGCTTTTACGGGACACGGTTCGATCCGTCGGGCGAGCAGTACTTC,TRBJ2-7,TRBV5-6,-,-
CASSRTARGVEKLFF,TGTGCCAGCAGCCGGACAGCCAGGGGTGTGGAAAAACTGTTTTTT,TRBJ1-4,TRBV11-2,-,-
CASGGVETQYF,TGTGCCAGCGGAGGCGTGGAGACCCAGTACTTC,TRBJ2-5,TRBV28,-,-
CASYRGVGEKLFF,TGTGCCAGTTACAGGGGAGTTGGCGAAAAACTGTTTTTT,TRBJ1-4,TRBV28,-,TRBD1
CATSDLLGGYTF,TGTGCCACCAGTGATTTGCTAGGCGGCTACACCTTC,TRBJ1-2,TRBV24-1,-,-